Below are 27 T cell receptor beta chains sequenced from a single sample in a study of blood T cell repertoires in COVID-19. Generated by immunoSEQ multiplex PCR, the TCRdb table keeps only in-frame clones and is missing some. The sample lists 150,000 to 200,000 clones; around 80% were seen once. Sample: peripheral blood. These receptor sequences come from a woman aged 80 or over with acute or convalescent COVID-19.

The chain employs TRBV15 and TRBJ2-5; 9 nucleotides match TRBD1. Losses at the gene ends were 0 bases for V and 6 bases for J; bases not matched to a gene: 8. Germline V lookup: CDR1 LNHNV, CDR2 YYDKDF (reference sequence). CDR3 length: 16 amino acids. CDR3 sequence reads: CATSRDRQGGRQTQYF. In DNA, the CDR3 is TGTGCCACCAGCAGAGATAGACAGGGGGGTCGGCAGACCCAGTACTTC.

V and J are TRBV6-6 and TRBJ1-1; D call uncertain. Germline assignment: CDR1 MNHNY and CDR2 SVGAGI (reference sequence). The CDR3 runs to 13 residues. V was trimmed by 8 bases and J by 8 bases, leaving 18 bases between them. For the CDR3, the DNA is TGTGCCAGCTGCCCTACACGGGTAACCGAAGCTTTCTTT. Translated: CASCPTRVTEAFF.

CDR3 protein: CASSIVAASGRDIQYF. The CDR3 nucleotides are TGTGCCAGTAGTATAGTAGCCGCTAGCGGGCGCGACATTCAGTACTTC. The rearrangement joins TRBV19 to TRBJ2-4; TRBD2 matches at 8 bases. J gave up 8 bases and V 1 base, and 10 bases lay outside the gene matches. The germline gives CDR1 LNHDA, CDR2 SQIVND (reference sequence). CDR3 length: 16 residues.

J is TRBJ1-2 and V is TRBV4-1; D call uncertain. Germline lookup yields CDR1 MGHRA and CDR2 YSYEKL. This CDR3 spans 17 amino acids. Trimming took off 4 bases at V and 3 bases at J, with 21 bases between the two ends. The CDR3: CASSPAVGLLRDYGYTF. The DNA of the CDR3 is TGCGCCAGCAGCCCCGCTGTAGGACTCCTAAGGGACTATGGCTACACCTTC.

The chain links TRBV30 to TRBJ1-1, with 7 bases lining up with TRBD1. This CDR3 is built from 14 residues. The trim removed 0 bases at V and 7 bases at J, leaving 8 bases unmatched. Germline CDR1 is GTSNPN and CDR2 is SVGIG (reference sequence). This chain's CDR3 is CAWSVDYRGSEAFF. In DNA, the CDR3 is TGTGCCTGGAGTGTAGATTACAGGGGTAGTGAAGCTTTCTTT.

This rearrangement joins TRBV6-5 to TRBJ2-1, with 7 bases lining up with TRBD1. CDR1 is MNHEY and CDR2 is SVGAGI in the germline V gene. With 6 bases clipped from V and 0 bases from J, the junction kept 5 bases outside the gene matches. The CDR3 is 15 amino acids. As DNA, the CDR3 is TGTGCCAGCAGATGGGACAGCAGCTCCTACAATGAGCAGTTCTTC. Protein sequence: CASRWDSSSYNEQFF.

V is TRBV14 and J is TRBJ1-2; a weak D match, TRBD1 (5 bases). CDR1 SGHDN and CDR2 FVKESK come from the germline V gene. Trimming removed 4 bases from V and 8 bases from J, with 17 bases in between. This CDR3 has 14 residues. The CDR3 region has the DNA TGTGCCAGCAGCCGTGACAGAGTCTCTGGGGGCTACACCTTC. This gives the protein CASSRDRVSGGYTF.

This clone was recorded a few times. V and J are TRBV28 and TRBJ1-5; D gene ambiguous. Trimming stripped 4 bases from V and 5 bases from J, with 9 bases between. There are 13 residues in the CDR3. Germline V lookup: CDR1 MDHEN, CDR2 SYDVKM. The CDR3 sequence: CASSSYADQPQHF. The CDR3 nucleotides are TGTGCCAGCAGTTCTTATGCAGATCAGCCCCAGCATTTT. Based on the CDR3 plus reference TRBV28 and TRBJ1-5, the full variable domain is DVKVTQSSRYLVKRTGEKVFLECVQDMDHENMFWYRQDPGLGLRLIYFSYDVKMKEKGDIPEGYSVSREKKERFSLILESASTNQTSMYLCASSSYADQPQHFGDGTRLSIL.

The V call is TRBV12-5, the J call TRBJ2-1, with 9 bases identical to TRBD2. Germline loops: CDR1 LGHNT, CDR2 FRNRAP. This CDR3 is built from 17 residues. The V and J ends lost 4 bases and 7 bases, in that order; junction bases with no gene match: 14. DNA of the CDR3: TGTGCTAGTGGTTCCACCGTAGCGGGAGATGTTTTGAATGAGCAGTTCTTC. It codes for CASGSTVAGDVLNEQFF.

J is TRBJ2-4 and V is TRBV12-5; the match to TRBD1 covers 7 bases. V was clipped by 6 bases and J by 3 bases; unmatched bases: 11. Germline CDR1 LGHNT, CDR2 FRNRAP. The CDR3 consists of 16 residues. The CDR3 DNA follows: TGTGCTAGTGGCCCCCCAACAGGGGACGTCAAAAACATTCAGTACTTC. Encoded protein: CASGPPTGDVKNIQYF.

The genes are TRBV10-3 and TRBJ2-3; TRBD2 might be the D (5 bases). The germline V gene encodes CDR1 ENHRY and CDR2 SYGVKD. Between the trimmed V and J ends, which lost 4 bases and 4 bases, there was a span of 18 bases. This CDR3 spans 16 amino acids. For the CDR3, the DNA is TGTGCCATCAGTGTGGTTAGCGCCCGAGGGCCAGATACGCAGTATTTT. It codes for CAISVVSARGPDTQYF.

This chain connects TRBV15 to TRBJ2-5, with 7 bases aligning to TRBD1. Trimming at V came to 1 base and at J to 4 bases, leaving 3 bases not matched to a gene. CDR1 is LNHNV and CDR2 is YYDKDF in the germline V gene (reference sequence). This CDR3 region has 14 residues. The chain's CDR3 is CATSRAPGGETQYF. The CDR3 DNA is TGTGCCACCAGCAGAGCGCCAGGGGGAGAGACCCAGTACTTC.

The V call is TRBV5-1, the J call TRBJ2-3; possibly TRBD2 for D (7 bases). Germline V lookup: CDR1 SGHRS, CDR2 YFSETQ. Trimming removed 0 bases at V and 0 bases at J, with 11 bases between. The CDR3 totals 16 residues. The CDR3 here is CASSLAAGASTDTQYF. The CDR3 nucleotides read TGCGCCAGCAGCTTGGCGGCGGGGGCTAGCACAGATACGCAGTATTTT.

The rearrangement joins TRBV24-1 to TRBJ2-7; 8 bases line up with TRBD2. Germline CDR1 and CDR2: KGHDR and SFDVKD. The CDR3 contains 16 residues. V shed 4 bases and J 5 bases; nucleotides not matched to a gene: 12. CDR3 nucleotides: TGTGCCACCAGTGACCGGGGGACTAGTGGGAGGAACGAGCAGTACTTC. It yields the protein CATSDRGTSGRNEQYF.

This clone was counted a few times. The V call is TRBV10-1, the J call TRBJ2-3; weak D call: TRBD2 (6 bases). Germline assignment: CDR1 WNHNN and CDR2 SYGVQD (reference sequence). This CDR3 region has 14 residues. Trimming removed 3 bases from V and 2 bases from J, with 9 bases in between. Written as DNA, the CDR3 is TGCGCCAGCAGTGAAGGGACTCTCACAGATACGCAGTATTTT. Translated: CASSEGTLTDTQYF.

This clone showed up just once. V and J are TRBV4-2 and TRBJ1-2, with D unclear. Germline CDR1 reads LGHNA; CDR2 reads YNFKEQ. This CDR3 is 18 amino acids long. Deletions cut 0 bases from V and 4 bases from J, with 21 bases between. The CDR3 nucleotides read TGTGCCAGCAGCCAAGATTATAGAAGGCAGGCCCATCTCTATGGCTACACCTTC. Amino acid sequence: CASSQDYRRQAHLYGYTF.

This clone occurred once. This rearrangement joins TRBV7-2 to TRBJ2-5; 14 bases are shared with TRBD2. Unmatched junction bases numbered 12, after V lost 4 bases and J lost 5 bases. Per the germline V gene, CDR1 is SGHTA and CDR2 is FQGNSA. The length of the CDR3 is 18 residues. The CDR3 DNA sequence: TGTGCCAGCAGCTGGGGGACTAGCGGGAGACCGGGGTGGGAGACCCAGTACTTC. Translating it yields CASSWGTSGRPGWETQYF. Combining the CDR3 with reference TRBV7-2 and TRBJ2-5 gives the whole variable domain GAGVSQSPSNKVTEKGKDVELRCDPISGHTALYWYRQSLGQGLEFLIYFQGNSAPDKSGLPSDRFSAERTGGSVSTLTIQRTQQEDSAVYLCASSWGTSGRPGWETQYFGPGTRLLVL.

The V gene is TRBV29-1, the J gene TRBJ1-2; 8 bases are a match to TRBD1. With 2 bases clipped from V and 4 bases from J, the junction kept 6 bases outside the gene matches. Germline V gene sequence: CDR1 SQVTM, CDR2 ANQGSEA. The CDR3 length is 14 residues. CDR3 DNA: TGCAGCGTTGAAACGCTACAGGGGGTCTATGGCTACACCTTC. It codes for CSVETLQGVYGYTF.

CDR3 nucleotides: TGTGCCAGCAGTTCCACAGGGTTGGGGTACGAGCAGTACTTC. It encodes CASSSTGLGYEQYF. The V gene is TRBV27, the J gene TRBJ2-7; TRBD1 might be the D (6 bases). The germline V gene has CDR1 MNHEY and CDR2 SMNVEV (reference sequence). The length of the CDR3 is 14 residues. V was trimmed by 4 bases and J by 4 bases, leaving 14 bases between them.

The chain uses TRBV9 and TRBJ1-6, with D perhaps TRBD1 (5 bases). The germline V and J ends were trimmed by 0 bases and 5 bases, with 12 bases remaining between them. The CDR3 runs to 16 residues. The V gene's germline CDR1 is SGDLS and CDR2 YYNGEE. The CDR3 spells CASSVGLRENNSPLHF. As DNA, the CDR3 is TGTGCCAGCAGCGTAGGTCTCAGGGAAAATAATTCACCCCTCCACTTT.

The CDR3 reads CASSQGDRADYGYTF. In nucleotides, the CDR3 is TGTGCCAGCAGCCAAGGGGACAGGGCAGACTATGGCTACACCTTC. The chain uses TRBV7-9 and TRBJ1-2; 9 bases are a match to TRBD1. With V trimmed by 5 bases and J by 3 bases, 7 bases remained unmatched. Looked up from germline, CDR1 is SEHNR and CDR2 is FQNEAQ (reference sequence). This CDR3 contains 15 residues.

The chain has TRBV28 and TRBJ2-1; tentative D call: TRBD2 (6 bases). CDR1 and CDR2 (germline): MDHEN, SYDVKM. V was trimmed by 5 bases and J by 2 bases, leaving 22 bases between them. The CDR3 spans 18 residues. CDR3 loop: CASSPGRWDSTTYNEQFF. Here the CDR3 DNA reads TGTGCCAGCAGTCCTGGCCGATGGGACTCTACTACCTACAATGAGCAGTTCTTC.

The chain is built from TRBV19 and TRBJ1-1; a possible D gene is TRBD1 (5 bases). The CDR3 consists of 15 residues. Trimming took 6 bases from V and 6 from J, leaving 20 bases between them. Germline values: CDR1 LNHDA, CDR2 SQIVND (reference sequence). CDR3 region: CASSTGGVRGPEAFF. The CDR3 coding sequence is TGTGCCAGTAGCACTGGGGGGGTAAGGGGACCTGAAGCTTTCTTT.

V and J are TRBV25-1 and TRBJ2-7; D call uncertain. The CDR3 contains 11 residues. The V gene's germline CDR1 is MGHDK and CDR2 SYGVNS. Deletions cut 4 bases from V and 3 bases from J, with 4 bases between. In DNA form, the CDR3 reads TGTGCCAGCAGTGTTCTCTACGAGCAGTACTTC. This gives the protein CASSVLYEQYF.

The rearrangement joins TRBV9 to TRBJ2-1, with D possibly being TRBD2 (6 bases). V was cut by 0 bases and J by 2 bases, with 15 bases left in between. Per germline, CDR1 SGDLS and CDR2 YYNGEE. This CDR3 comprises 17 residues. The CDR3 here is CASSVGGLPGAYNEQFF. In DNA form, the CDR3 reads TGTGCCAGCAGCGTAGGGGGACTTCCTGGGGCCTACAATGAGCAGTTCTTC.

The chain couples TRBV28 to TRBJ1-1, with D possibly matching TRBD1 (6 bases). The CDR3 is 11 amino acids. Trimming removed 0 bases from V and 11 bases from J, with 7 bases in between. Germline V gene sequence: CDR1 MDHEN, CDR2 SYDVKM. The CDR3 loop reads CASSLWGAAFF. In DNA, the CDR3 is TGTGCCAGCAGTTTATGGGGGGCCGCTTTCTTT.

The gene calls are TRBV5-1 and TRBJ2-3; 10 positions agree with TRBD2. V gave up 0 bases and J gave up 4 bases; unmatched junction bases: 5. Germline V gene sequence: CDR1 SGHRS, CDR2 YFSETQ. The length of the CDR3 is 16 residues. DNA of the CDR3: TGCGCCAGCAGCTTGGGGGGACTAGCGCTTGCAGATACGCAGTATTTT. Translation: CASSLGGLALADTQYF. The variable domain in full, with the rest retrieved from reference TRBV5-1 and TRBJ2-3, is KAGVTQTPRYLIKTRGQQVTLSCSPISGHRSVSWYQQTPGQGLQFLFEYFSETQRNKGNFPGRFSGRQFSNSRSEMNVSTLELGDSALYLCASSLGGLALADTQYFGPGTRLTVL.